This T cell receptor (beta chain) was captured in a study of cytomegalovirus exposure and HLA in healthy donors. Study observations and caveats: The classifier reportedly diagnosed cytomegalovirus status with high sensitivity and specificity. Overall, approximately 150 TCR beta chains were annotated as cytomegalovirus-associated. A later analysis found first-cohort TCR clusters tended to co-occur in the 90 to 150 validation repertoires.

This table comes from immunoSEQ multiplex PCR, and its TCRdb copy is limited to in-frame clones, with some not included. The sample consists of hundreds of thousands of clones, roughly 90% of them appearing once. As regards this clone: The target antigen is unknown.

CDR3 length: 17 residues. Trimming took off 1 base at V and 1 base at J, with 14 bases between the two ends. Germline values: CDR1 SGHAT, CDR2 FQNNGV. V usage is TRBV11-2 and J usage is TRBJ2-1, with D possibly being TRBD1 (6 bases). The source of this sequence is a woman between 18 and 30 years old in good health and CMV-seronegative. Material for sequencing was PBMCs. Here the CDR3 reads CASSLAPFRGSYNEQFF. The CDR3 DNA reads TGTGCCAGCAGCTTAGCTCCATTTAGGGGGTCCTACAATGAGCAGTTCTTC.